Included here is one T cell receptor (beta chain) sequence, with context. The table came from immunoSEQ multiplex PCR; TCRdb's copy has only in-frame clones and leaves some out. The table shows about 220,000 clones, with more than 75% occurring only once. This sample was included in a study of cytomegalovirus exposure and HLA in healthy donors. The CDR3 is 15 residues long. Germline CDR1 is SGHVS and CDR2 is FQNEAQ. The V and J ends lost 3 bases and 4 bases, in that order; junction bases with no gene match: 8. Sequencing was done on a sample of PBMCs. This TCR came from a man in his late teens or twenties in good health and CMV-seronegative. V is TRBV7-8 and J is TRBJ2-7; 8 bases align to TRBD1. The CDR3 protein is CASSFRSQGAYEQYF. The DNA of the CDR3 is TGTGCCAGCAGCTTCCGGAGTCAGGGGGCTTACGAGCAGTACTTC. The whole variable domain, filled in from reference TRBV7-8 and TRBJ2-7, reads GAGVSQSPRYKVAKRGQDVALRCDPISGHVSLFWYQQALGQGPEFLTYFQNEAQLDKSGLPSDRFFAERPEGSVSTLKIQRTQQEDSAVYLCASSFRSQGAYEQYFGPGTRLTVT.